This TCR beta chain appears in the sequencing data of a study of CXCR3-negative and CXCR3-positive naive CD8 T cells. General study points: In CXCR3-positive naive cells, the TRB CDR3s were more hydrophobic than in CXCR3-negative naive cells.

The germline CDR1 and CDR2 sequences are SGHKS and YYEKEE (reference sequence). This CDR3 comprises 15 residues. cDNA libraries for TRB were generated by 5' RACE incorporating UMI labels. Reanalyzing the 5' RACE reads, TCRdb keeps one entry per CDR3 protein, without DNA. Its listing shows some 120,000 distinct CDR3 sequences. Remarks on this clonotype: Antigen specificity is unknown.

This TCR was sampled from a human donor in good health. Some clones in this sample may be carry-over from other donors' samples. What was sequenced was naive CXCR3+ CD8+ T cells from blood. Subset described: CD45RO-CCR7+CD27+CD95- naive CD8+ T cells expressing CXCR3 (TNR3+). The genes are TRBV5-5 and TRBJ2-3; absent DNA, TCRdb's TRBD1 call cannot be checked. Here the CDR3 reads CASSLAGERTDTQYF.